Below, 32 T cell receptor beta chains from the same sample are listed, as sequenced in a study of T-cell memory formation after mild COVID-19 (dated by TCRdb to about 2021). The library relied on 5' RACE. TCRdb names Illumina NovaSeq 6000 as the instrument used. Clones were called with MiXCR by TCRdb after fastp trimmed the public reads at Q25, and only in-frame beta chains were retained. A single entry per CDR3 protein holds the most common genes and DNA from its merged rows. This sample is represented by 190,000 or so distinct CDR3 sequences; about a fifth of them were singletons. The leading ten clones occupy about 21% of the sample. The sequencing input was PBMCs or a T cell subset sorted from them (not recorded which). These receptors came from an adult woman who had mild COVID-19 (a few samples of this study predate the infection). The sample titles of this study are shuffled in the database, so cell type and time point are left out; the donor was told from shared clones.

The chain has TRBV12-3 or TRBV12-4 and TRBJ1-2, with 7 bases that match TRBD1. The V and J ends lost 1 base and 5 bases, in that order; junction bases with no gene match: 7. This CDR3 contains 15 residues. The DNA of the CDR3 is TGTGCCAGCAGTTTAGTCCTCGCAGGGGGGTATGGCTACACCTTC. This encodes CASSLVLAGGYGYTF.

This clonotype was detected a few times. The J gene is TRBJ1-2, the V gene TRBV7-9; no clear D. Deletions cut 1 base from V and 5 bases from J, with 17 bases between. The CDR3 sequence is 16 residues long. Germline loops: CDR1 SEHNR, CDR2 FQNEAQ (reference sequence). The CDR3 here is CASSLDLAENLYGYTF. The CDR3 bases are TGTGCCAGCAGCTTAGATTTGGCAGAAAATTTATATGGCTACACCTTC.

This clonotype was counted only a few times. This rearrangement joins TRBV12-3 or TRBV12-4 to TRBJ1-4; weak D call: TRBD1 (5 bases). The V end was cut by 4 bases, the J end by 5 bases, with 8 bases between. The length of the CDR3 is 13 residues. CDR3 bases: TGTGCCAGCAGTTGGGGCGGAAATGAAAAACTGTTTTTT. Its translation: CASSWGGNEKLFF.

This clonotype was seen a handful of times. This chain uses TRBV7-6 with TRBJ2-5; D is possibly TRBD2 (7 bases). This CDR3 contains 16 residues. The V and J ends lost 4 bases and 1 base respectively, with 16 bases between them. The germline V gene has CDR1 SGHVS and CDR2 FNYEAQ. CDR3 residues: CASSSIRGGSQETQYF. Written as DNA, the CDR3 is TGTGCCAGCAGCTCAATTAGGGGGGGTAGCCAAGAGACCCAGTACTTC. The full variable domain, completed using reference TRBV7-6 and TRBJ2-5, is GAGVSQSPRYKVTKRGQDVALRCDPISGHVSLYWYRQALGQGPEFLTYFNYEAQQDKSGLPNDRFSAERPEGSISTLTIQRTEQRDSAMYRCASSSIRGGSQETQYFGPGTRLLVL.

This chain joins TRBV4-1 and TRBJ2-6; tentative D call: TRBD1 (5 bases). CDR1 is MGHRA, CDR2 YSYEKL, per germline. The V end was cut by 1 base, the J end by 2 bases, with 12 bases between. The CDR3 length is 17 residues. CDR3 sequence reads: CASSQGPRVTGANVLTF. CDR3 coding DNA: TGCGCCAGCAGCCAAGGTCCCAGGGTGACTGGGGCCAACGTCCTGACTTTC.

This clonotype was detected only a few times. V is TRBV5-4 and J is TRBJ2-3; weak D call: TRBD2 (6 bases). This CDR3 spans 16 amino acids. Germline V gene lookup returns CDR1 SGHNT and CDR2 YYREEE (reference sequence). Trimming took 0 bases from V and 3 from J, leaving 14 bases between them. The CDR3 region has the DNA TGTGCCAGCAGCTTGGATGGCGGGATCGGGACAGATACGCAGTATTTT. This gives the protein CASSLDGGIGTDTQYF.

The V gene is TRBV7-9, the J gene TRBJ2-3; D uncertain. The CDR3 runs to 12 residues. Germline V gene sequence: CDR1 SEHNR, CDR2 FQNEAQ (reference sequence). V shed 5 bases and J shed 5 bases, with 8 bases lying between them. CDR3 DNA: TGTGCCAGCAGCCCGACTTTAGATACGCAGTATTTT. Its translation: CASSPTLDTQYF.

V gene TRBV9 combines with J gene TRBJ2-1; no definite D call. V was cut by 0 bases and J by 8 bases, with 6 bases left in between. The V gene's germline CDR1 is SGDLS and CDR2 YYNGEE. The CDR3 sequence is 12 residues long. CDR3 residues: CASSVVGHEQFF. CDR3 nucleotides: TGTGCCAGCAGCGTAGTAGGGCATGAGCAGTTCTTC.

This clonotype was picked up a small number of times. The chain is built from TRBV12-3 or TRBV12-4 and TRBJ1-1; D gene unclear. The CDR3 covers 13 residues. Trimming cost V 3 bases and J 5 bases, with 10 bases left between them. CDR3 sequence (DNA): TGTGCCAGCAGTTTGTATGAGGGAACTGAAGCTTTCTTT. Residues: CASSLYEGTEAFF.

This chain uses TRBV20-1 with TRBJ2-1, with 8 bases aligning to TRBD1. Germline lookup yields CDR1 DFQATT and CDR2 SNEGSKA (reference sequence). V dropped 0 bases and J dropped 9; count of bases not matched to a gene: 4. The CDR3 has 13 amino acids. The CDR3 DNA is TGCAGTGCTAGAGATGCAGGGGGCCCTGAGCAGTTCTTC. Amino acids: CSARDAGGPEQFF.

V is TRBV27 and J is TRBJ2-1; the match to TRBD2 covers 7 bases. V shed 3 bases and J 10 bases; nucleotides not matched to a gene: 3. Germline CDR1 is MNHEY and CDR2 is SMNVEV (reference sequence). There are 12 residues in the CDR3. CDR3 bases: TGTGCCAGCAGTTTCGTCGGGGGGGAGCAGTTCTTC. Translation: CASSFVGGEQFF.

The DNA for the CDR3 is TGTGCCAGCAGCGTTTCAGGTGCCGATGAAGCTTTCTTT. Its protein is CASSVSGADEAFF. The gene calls are TRBV7-9 and TRBJ1-1; D remains ambiguous. This CDR3 comprises 13 residues. V lost 5 bases to trimming and J lost 7 bases, with 14 bases between them. CDR1 and CDR2 from the germline V gene are SEHNR and FQNEAQ (reference sequence).

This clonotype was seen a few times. This CDR3 reads CASSLNRDREQYF. The CDR3 DNA sequence: TGCGCCAGCAGCTTGAACAGGGATCGAGAGCAGTACTTC. The chain employs TRBV5-1 and TRBJ2-7; D possibly corresponds to TRBD1 (6 bases). The V and J ends lost 1 base and 7 bases respectively, with 12 bases between them. This CDR3 spans 13 amino acids. CDR1 is SGHRS, CDR2 YFSETQ, per germline.

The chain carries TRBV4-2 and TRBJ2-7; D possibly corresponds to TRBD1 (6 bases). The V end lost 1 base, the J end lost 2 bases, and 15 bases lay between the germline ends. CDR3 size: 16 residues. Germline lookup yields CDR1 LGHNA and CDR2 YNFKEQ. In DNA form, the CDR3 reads TGTGCCAGCAGCCAAGTCGGTCCTGCAGGGGCCTACGAGCAGTACTTC. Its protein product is CASSQVGPAGAYEQYF.

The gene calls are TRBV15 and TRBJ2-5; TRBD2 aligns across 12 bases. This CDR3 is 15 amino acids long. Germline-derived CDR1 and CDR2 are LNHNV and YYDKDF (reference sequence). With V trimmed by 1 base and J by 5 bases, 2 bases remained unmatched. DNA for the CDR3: TGTGCCACCAGCAGAGCGACTAGCGGGAGTGAGACCCAGTACTTC. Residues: CATSRATSGSETQYF.

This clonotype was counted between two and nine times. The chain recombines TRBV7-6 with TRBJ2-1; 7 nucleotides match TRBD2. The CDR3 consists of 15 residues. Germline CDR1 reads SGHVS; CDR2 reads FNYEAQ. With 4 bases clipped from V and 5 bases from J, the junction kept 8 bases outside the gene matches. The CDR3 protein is CASSSRGGYDNEQFF. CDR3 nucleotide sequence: TGTGCCAGCAGCTCTCGCGGGGGATATGACAATGAGCAGTTCTTC.

The CDR3 DNA reads as TGTGCCAGCAGCCCGGAACTAGGGCTCCCCTACGAGCAGTACTTC. The encoded protein is CASSPELGLPYEQYF. V usage is TRBV3-1 and J usage is TRBJ2-7, with D possibly being TRBD2 (5 bases). Germline-derived CDR1 and CDR2 are LGHDT and YNNKEL (reference sequence). The CDR3 is 15 residues long. With 4 bases removed from V and 2 bases from J, the gap between germline ends came to 15 bases.

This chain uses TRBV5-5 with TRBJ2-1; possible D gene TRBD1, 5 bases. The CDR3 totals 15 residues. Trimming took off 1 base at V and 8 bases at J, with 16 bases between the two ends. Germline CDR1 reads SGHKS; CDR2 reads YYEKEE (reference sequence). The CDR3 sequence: CASSLTGLGLDEQFF. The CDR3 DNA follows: TGTGCCAGCAGCTTGACAGGCCTTGGGTTAGATGAGCAGTTCTTC.

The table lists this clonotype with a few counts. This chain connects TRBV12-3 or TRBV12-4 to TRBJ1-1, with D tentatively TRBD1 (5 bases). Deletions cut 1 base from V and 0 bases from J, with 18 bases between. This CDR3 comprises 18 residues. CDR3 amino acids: CASSLGLGDPTMNTEAFF. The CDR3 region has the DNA TGTGCCAGCAGTTTAGGCCTCGGGGACCCGACTATGAACACTGAAGCTTTCTTT.

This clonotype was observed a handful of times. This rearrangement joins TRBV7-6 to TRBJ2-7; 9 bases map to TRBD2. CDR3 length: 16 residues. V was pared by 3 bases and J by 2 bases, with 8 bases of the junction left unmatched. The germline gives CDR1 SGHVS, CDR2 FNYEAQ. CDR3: CASSLGGGAQPYEQYF. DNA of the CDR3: TGTGCCAGCAGCTTGGGCGGGGGGGCCCAACCCTACGAGCAGTACTTC.

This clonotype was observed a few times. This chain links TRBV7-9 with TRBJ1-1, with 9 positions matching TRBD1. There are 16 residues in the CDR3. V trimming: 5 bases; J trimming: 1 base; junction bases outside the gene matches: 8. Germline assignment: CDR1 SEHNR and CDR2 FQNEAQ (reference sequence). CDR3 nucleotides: TGTGCCAGCAGCCACCGGGACAGGGCTAGGAACACTGAAGCTTTCTTT. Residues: CASSHRDRARNTEAFF.

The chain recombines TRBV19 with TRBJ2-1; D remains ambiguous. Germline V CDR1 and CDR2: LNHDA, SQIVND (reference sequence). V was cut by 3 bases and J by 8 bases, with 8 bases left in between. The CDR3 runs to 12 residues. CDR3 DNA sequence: TGTGCCAGTAGTATGGGCTGGGATGAGCAGTTCTTC. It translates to CASSMGWDEQFF. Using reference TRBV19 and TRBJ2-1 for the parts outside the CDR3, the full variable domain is DGGITQSPKYLFRKEGQNVTLSCEQNLNHDAMYWYRQDPGQGLRLIYYSQIVNDFQKGDIAEGYSVSREKKESFPLTVTSAQKNPTAFYLCASSMGWDEQFFGPGTRLTVL.

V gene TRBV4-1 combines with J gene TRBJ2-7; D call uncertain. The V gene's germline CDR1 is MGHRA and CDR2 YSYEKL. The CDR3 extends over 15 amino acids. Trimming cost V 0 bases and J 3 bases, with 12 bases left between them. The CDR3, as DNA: TGCGCCAGCAGCCAAGATAAAGGGTCCCACTACGAGCAGTACTTC. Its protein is CASSQDKGSHYEQYF.

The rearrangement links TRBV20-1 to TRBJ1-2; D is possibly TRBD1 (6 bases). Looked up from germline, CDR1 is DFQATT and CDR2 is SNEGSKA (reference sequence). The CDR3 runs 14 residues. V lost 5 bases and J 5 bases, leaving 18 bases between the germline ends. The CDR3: CSAPRRDRIYGYTF. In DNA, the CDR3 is TGCAGTGCTCCGAGACGAGACAGGATTTATGGCTACACCTTC.

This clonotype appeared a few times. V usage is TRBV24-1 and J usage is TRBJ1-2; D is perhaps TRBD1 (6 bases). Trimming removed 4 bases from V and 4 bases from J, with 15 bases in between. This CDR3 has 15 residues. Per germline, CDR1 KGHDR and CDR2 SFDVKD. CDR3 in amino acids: CATSDANRVAYGYTF. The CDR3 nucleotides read TGTGCCACCAGTGACGCTAACAGGGTGGCCTATGGCTACACCTTC.

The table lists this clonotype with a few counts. DNA for the CDR3: TGTGCCAGCAGTTTTTTACCTACAGTAACTAGCACAGATACGCAGTATTTT. This sequence encodes CASSFLPTVTSTDTQYF. The genes are TRBV12-3 or TRBV12-4 and TRBJ2-3, with D hard to call. The CDR3 is made up of 17 amino acids. Trimming stripped 3 bases from V and 0 bases from J, with 16 bases between.

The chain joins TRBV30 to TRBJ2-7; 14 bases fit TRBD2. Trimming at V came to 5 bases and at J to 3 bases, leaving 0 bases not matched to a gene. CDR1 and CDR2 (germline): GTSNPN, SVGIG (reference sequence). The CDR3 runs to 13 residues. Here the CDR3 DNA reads TGTGCCTGGGGGACTAGCGGGAGCTACGAGCAGTACTTC. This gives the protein CAWGTSGSYEQYF.

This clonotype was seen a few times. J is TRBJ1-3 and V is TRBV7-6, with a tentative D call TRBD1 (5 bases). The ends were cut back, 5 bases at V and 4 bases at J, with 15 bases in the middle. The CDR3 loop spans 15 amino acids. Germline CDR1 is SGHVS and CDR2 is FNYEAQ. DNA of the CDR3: TGTGCCAGCAGCCCGGTCGGGGGGACCGGAAACACCATATATTTT. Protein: CASSPVGGTGNTIYF.

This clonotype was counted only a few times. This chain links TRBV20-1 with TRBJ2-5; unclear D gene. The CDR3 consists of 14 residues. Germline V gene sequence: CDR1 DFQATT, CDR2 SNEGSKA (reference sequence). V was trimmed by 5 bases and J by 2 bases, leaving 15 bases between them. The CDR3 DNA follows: TGCAGTGCTGTACCTTACAGTAATCAAGAGACCCAGTACTTC. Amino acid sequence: CSAVPYSNQETQYF.

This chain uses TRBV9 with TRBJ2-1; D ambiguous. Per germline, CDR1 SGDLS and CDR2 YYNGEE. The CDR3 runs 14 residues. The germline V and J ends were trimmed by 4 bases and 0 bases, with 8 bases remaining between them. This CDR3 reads CASSPEDSYNEQFF. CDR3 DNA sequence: TGTGCCAGCAGCCCCGAGGACTCCTACAATGAGCAGTTCTTC.

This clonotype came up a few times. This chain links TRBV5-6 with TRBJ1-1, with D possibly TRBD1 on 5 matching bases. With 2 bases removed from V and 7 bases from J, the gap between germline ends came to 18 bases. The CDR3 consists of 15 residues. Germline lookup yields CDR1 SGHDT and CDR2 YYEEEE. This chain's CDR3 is CASSLSGTVAFEAFF. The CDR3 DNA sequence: TGTGCCAGCAGCTTATCCGGGACGGTAGCCTTTGAAGCTTTCTTT.

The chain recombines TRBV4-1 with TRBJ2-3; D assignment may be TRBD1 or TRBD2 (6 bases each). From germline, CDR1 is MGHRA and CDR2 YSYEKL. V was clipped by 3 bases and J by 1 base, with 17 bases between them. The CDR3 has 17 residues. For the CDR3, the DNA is TGCGCCAGCAGCCATATGGGGGGCCCAGATCGCACAGATACGCAGTATTTT. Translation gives CASSHMGGPDRTDTQYF.